The 22 T cell receptor beta chains below were found in one sample sequenced in a study of siplizumab effects on memory and regulatory T cells. The assay was immunoSEQ multiplex PCR, and TCRdb's table has in-frame clones only and misses some. The repertoire holds some 97,000 clones, with under 95% as singletons. Sequencing used Tregs sorted from blood. These receptors all come from a human donor in good health.

The chain couples TRBV11-2 to TRBJ1-2, with 9 bases lining up with TRBD1. Germline V gives CDR1 SGHAT, CDR2 FQNNGV. This CDR3 has 16 residues. The V gene end was trimmed by 5 bases and the J gene end by 4 bases; junction bases not matched to a gene: 11. The CDR3 here is CASSRRTGEPGYGYTF. The CDR3 DNA follows: TGTGCCAGCAGCCGTCGGACAGGGGAACCCGGCTATGGCTACACCTTC. Full variable domain (remainder filled in from reference TRBV11-2 and TRBJ1-2): EAGVAQSPRYKIIEKRQSVAFWCNPISGHATLYWYQQILGQGPKLLIQFQNNGVVDDSQLPKDRFSAERLKGVDSTLKIQPAKLEDSAVYLCASSRRTGEPGYGYTFGSGTRLTVV.

The rearrangement links TRBV27 to TRBJ1-2; the match to TRBD1 covers 12 bases. Germline trimming cut 1 base from V and 4 bases from J; bases unmatched to any gene: 7. Germline V CDR1 and CDR2: MNHEY, SMNVEV (reference sequence). The CDR3 loop spans 17 amino acids. The CDR3: CASSLWGQGAVGYGYTF. The CDR3 region has the DNA TGTGCCAGCAGTTTATGGGGACAGGGGGCCGTAGGCTATGGCTACACCTTC.

This clone was observed a few times. V gene TRBV14 combines with J gene TRBJ2-1; D gene uncertain. The CDR3 length is 13 residues. Trimming took off 0 bases at V and 8 bases at J, with 8 bases between the two ends. Germline V gives CDR1 SGHDN, CDR2 FVKESK. In nucleotides, the CDR3 is TGTGCCAGCAGCCAAGATGGGCGCGATGAGCAGTTCTTC. It specifies CASSQDGRDEQFF.

The rearrangement links TRBV7-9 to TRBJ1-1; 11 bases agree with TRBD1. Germline V gene lookup returns CDR1 SEHNR and CDR2 FQNEAQ (reference sequence). J was trimmed by 8 bases and V by 8 bases; bases with no gene match: 10. The CDR3 runs 14 residues. This chain's CDR3 is CASYRTGGFGEAFF. The CDR3 DNA reads as TGTGCCAGCTACCGGACAGGGGGCTTCGGGGAAGCTTTCTTT. Drawing the rest from reference TRBV7-9 and TRBJ1-1, the complete variable domain is DTGVSQNPRHKITKRGQNVTFRCDPISEHNRLYWYRQTLGQGPEFLTYFQNEAQLEKSRLLSDRFSAERPKGSFSTLEIQRTEQGDSAMYLCASYRTGGFGEAFFGQGTRLTVV.

The rearrangement uses TRBV10-3 and TRBJ2-2; the D gene is possibly TRBD2 (5 bases). Germline values: CDR1 ENHRY, CDR2 SYGVKD. Trimming took 3 bases from V and 7 from J, leaving 9 bases between them. CDR3 length: 13 residues. The CDR3 loop reads CAISELEVGELFF. The CDR3 DNA follows: TGTGCCATCAGTGAACTGGAGGTCGGGGAGCTGTTTTTT.

With respect to this clone: The identical CDR3 is also encoded by other nucleotide sequences in the sample. This sequence joins TRBV6-1 and TRBJ2-7, with TRBD2 identical over 8 bases. The V segment lost 6 bases and the J segment 4 bases; nucleotides outside the gene matches: 2. The CDR3 has 12 residues. Germline CDR1 reads MNHNS; CDR2 reads SASEGT. CDR3 coding DNA: TGTGCCAGCAGCCTAGCGGGTTACGAGCAGTACTTC. It is translated as CASSLAGYEQYF.

The chain links TRBV4-1 to TRBJ1-1; possibly TRBD1 for D (5 bases). From germline, CDR1 is MGHRA and CDR2 YSYEKL. This CDR3 has 18 residues. V lost 4 bases and J lost 7, with 28 bases in between. The CDR3 reads CASSPPFKGPRGFGEAFF. In DNA, the CDR3 is TGCGCCAGCAGCCCCCCTTTTAAGGGACCCCGGGGGTTTGGTGAAGCTTTCTTT.

This chain connects TRBV4-1 to TRBJ1-4; 7 nucleotides agree with TRBD1. The CDR3 runs 16 residues. Germline trimming cut 0 bases from V and 8 bases from J; bases unmatched to any gene: 9. Germline-derived CDR1 and CDR2 are MGHRA and YSYEKL. As DNA, the CDR3 is TGCGCCAGCAGCCAAGATCGGGAGACAGGGCGAGAAAAACTGTTTTTT. It translates to CASSQDRETGREKLFF.

The chain joins TRBV2 to TRBJ1-2; D is possibly TRBD1 (5 bases). V was clipped by 6 bases and J by 4 bases, with 21 bases between them. This CDR3 is 16 amino acids long. The germline gives CDR1 SNHLY, CDR2 FYNNEI. CDR3 in amino acids: CASRKLRRRAFYGYTF. The CDR3, as DNA: TGTGCCAGCAGGAAACTTAGGCGCAGGGCCTTCTATGGCTACACCTTC.

The CDR3, as DNA: TGCAGCGTTGTGACTAGCGGGACATATGAGCAGTTCTTC. Its protein is CSVVTSGTYEQFF. The chain has TRBV29-1 and TRBJ2-1, with TRBD2 matching 11 bases. Germline V CDR1 and CDR2: SQVTM, ANQGSEA. This CDR3 has 13 amino acids. V was pared by 4 bases and J by 8 bases, with 4 bases of the junction left unmatched.

This chain joins TRBV7-9 and TRBJ2-5; 13 nucleotides align to TRBD2. This CDR3 comprises 16 residues. V lost 5 bases to trimming and J lost 4 bases; unmatched junction nucleotides: 7. The germline V gene encodes CDR1 SEHNR and CDR2 FQNEAQ (reference sequence). The CDR3: CASSLKLAGGPETQYF. CDR3 nucleotide sequence: TGTGCCAGCAGCCTAAAACTAGCGGGAGGGCCAGAGACCCAGTACTTC.

The chain employs TRBV18 and TRBJ2-7, with TRBD1 identical over 11 bases. The CDR3 is 15 amino acids. V was clipped by 3 bases and J by 2 bases; unmatched bases: 3. Germline CDR1 reads KGHSH; CDR2 reads LQKENI. The DNA for the CDR3 is TGTGCCAGCTCACCCGGGACAGGGGGTCCCTACGAGCAGTACTTC. This translates into CASSPGTGGPYEQYF.

The rearrangement links TRBV28 to TRBJ2-1, with D perhaps assigned TRBD1 or TRBD2 (5 bases each). CDR3 length equals 14 residues. CDR1 is MDHEN and CDR2 is SYDVKM in the germline V gene. Trimming pared 5 bases from V and 6 bases from J, leaving 14 bases between. The CDR3 spells CASSPGTVINEQFF. For the CDR3, the DNA is TGTGCCAGCAGTCCCGGGACGGTTATCAATGAGCAGTTCTTC.

In the case of this clone: Its ends do not fully match the called genes, so a read error is possible. The same CDR3 is also encoded by other DNA sequences in this sample. V and J are TRBV19 and TRBJ2-7; TRBD1 matches at 7 bases. From germline, CDR1 is LNHDA and CDR2 SQIVND (reference sequence). This CDR3 is 14 amino acids long. The CDR3 DNA is TGTGCCACCTCCCCCGAGACAGGGTCCTATGAGCAGTACTTC. Its translation is CATSPETGSYEQYF.

This sequence joins TRBV5-1 and TRBJ2-7; 8 positions agree with TRBD1. Germline lookup yields CDR1 SGHRS and CDR2 YFSETQ. Trimming took 4 bases from V and 4 from J; bases not matched to a gene: 10. The CDR3 has 15 amino acids. CDR3: CASSQGQGTQYEQYF. As DNA, the CDR3 is TGCGCCAGCAGCCAAGGACAGGGAACCCAATACGAGCAGTACTTC.

The V call is TRBV30, the J call TRBJ2-7; 9 bases are a match to TRBD1. Germline CDR1 GTSNPN, CDR2 SVGIG (reference sequence). This CDR3 comprises 13 residues. The V gene end was trimmed by 8 bases and the J gene end by 6 bases; junction bases not matched to a gene: 11. CDR3 nucleotides: TGTGCCCGTCAGCTACAGGGGGCGGCCGAGCAGTACTTC. Translated, it gives CARQLQGAAEQYF.

The CDR3 sequence is CASSLSPVVNTEAFF. CDR3 in DNA: TGTGCCAGCAGCTTATCCCCGGTTGTGAACACTGAAGCTTTCTTT. The chain is built from TRBV7-2 and TRBJ1-1; no clear D gene. The CDR3 is made up of 15 amino acids. Germline V lookup: CDR1 SGHTA, CDR2 FQGNSA. V lost 2 bases to trimming and J lost 0 bases, with 10 bases between them.

This clone was detected once. The gene calls are TRBV6-1 and TRBJ2-1, with D uncertain. CDR3 length: 11 amino acids. Germline V gene sequence: CDR1 MNHNS, CDR2 SASEGT. The V gene lost 1 base and the J gene lost 10 bases, with 5 bases spanning the gap. The CDR3 region has the DNA TGTGCCAGCAGTGAAGTTTTAGAGCAGTTCTTC. Translated: CASSEVLEQFF.

About this clone itself: One end of the junction is discordant with germline, which a read error may explain. This rearrangement joins TRBV7-7 to TRBJ2-5; 11 nucleotides align to TRBD2. The CDR3 runs 15 residues. Looked up from germline, CDR1 is SSHAT and CDR2 is FNYEAQ (reference sequence). CDR3 nucleotide sequence: TGTGCTAGCAGCAACTTAGCGGGAGGGGAGGAGACCCAGTACTTC. This gives the protein CASSNLAGGEETQYF.

The chain couples TRBV11-2 to TRBJ1-2, with D perhaps matching TRBD1 (5 bases). The ends were cut back, 2 bases at V and 5 bases at J, with 15 bases in the middle. Germline CDR1 is SGHAT and CDR2 is FQNNGV. The CDR3 length is 15 residues. The CDR3 loop is CASSLIQTDQYGYTF. Here the CDR3 DNA reads TGTGCCAGCAGCTTAATTCAGACAGATCAATATGGCTACACCTTC.

The J gene is TRBJ2-3, the V gene TRBV29-1, with 10 bases that match TRBD2. Germline lookup yields CDR1 SQVTM and CDR2 ANQGSEA. V trimming: 8 bases; J trimming: 5 bases; junction bases outside the gene matches: 4. This CDR3 has 12 residues. For the CDR3, the DNA is TGCAGCTCCCTAGCGGGGGTAGATACGCAGTATTTT. Its translation is CSSLAGVDTQYF.

The V call is TRBV10-3, the J call TRBJ2-7; no clear D gene. The CDR3 contains 12 residues. From germline, CDR1 is ENHRY and CDR2 SYGVKD. Trimming shortened V by 6 bases and J by 3 bases, and 9 bases separated the two germline ends. CDR3 in DNA: TGTGCCATCAGAGGAGAGGTCTACGAGCAGTACTTC. Protein product: CAIRGEVYEQYF.